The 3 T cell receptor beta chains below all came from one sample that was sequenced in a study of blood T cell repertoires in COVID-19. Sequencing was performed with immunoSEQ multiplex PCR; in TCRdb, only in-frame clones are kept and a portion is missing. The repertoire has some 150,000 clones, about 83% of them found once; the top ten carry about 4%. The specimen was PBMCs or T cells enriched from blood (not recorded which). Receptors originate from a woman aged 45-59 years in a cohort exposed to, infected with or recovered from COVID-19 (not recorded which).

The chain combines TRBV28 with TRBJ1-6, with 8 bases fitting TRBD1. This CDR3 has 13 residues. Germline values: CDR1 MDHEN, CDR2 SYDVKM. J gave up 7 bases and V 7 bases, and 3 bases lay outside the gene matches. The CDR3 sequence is CASNRTGNSPLHF. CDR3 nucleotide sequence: TGTGCCAGCAACCGGACAGGGAATTCACCCCTCCACTTT. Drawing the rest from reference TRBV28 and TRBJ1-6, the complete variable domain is DVKVTQSSRYLVKRTGEKVFLECVQDMDHENMFWYRQDPGLGLRLIYFSYDVKMKEKGDIPEGYSVSREKKERFSLILESASTNQTSMYLCASNRTGNSPLHFGNGTRLTVT.

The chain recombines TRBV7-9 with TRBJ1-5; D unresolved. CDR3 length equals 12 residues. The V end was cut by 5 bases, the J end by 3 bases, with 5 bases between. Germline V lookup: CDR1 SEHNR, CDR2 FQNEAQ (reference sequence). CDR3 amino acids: CASSHPNQPQHF. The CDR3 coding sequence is TGTGCCAGCAGCCATCCCAATCAGCCCCAGCATTTT.

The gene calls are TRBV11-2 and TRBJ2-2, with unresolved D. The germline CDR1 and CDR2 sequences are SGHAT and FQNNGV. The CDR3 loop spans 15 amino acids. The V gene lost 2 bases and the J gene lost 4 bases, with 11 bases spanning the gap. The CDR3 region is CASSLLRFITGELFF. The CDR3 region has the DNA TGTGCCAGCAGCTTATTGCGCTTTATCACCGGGGAGCTGTTTTTT.